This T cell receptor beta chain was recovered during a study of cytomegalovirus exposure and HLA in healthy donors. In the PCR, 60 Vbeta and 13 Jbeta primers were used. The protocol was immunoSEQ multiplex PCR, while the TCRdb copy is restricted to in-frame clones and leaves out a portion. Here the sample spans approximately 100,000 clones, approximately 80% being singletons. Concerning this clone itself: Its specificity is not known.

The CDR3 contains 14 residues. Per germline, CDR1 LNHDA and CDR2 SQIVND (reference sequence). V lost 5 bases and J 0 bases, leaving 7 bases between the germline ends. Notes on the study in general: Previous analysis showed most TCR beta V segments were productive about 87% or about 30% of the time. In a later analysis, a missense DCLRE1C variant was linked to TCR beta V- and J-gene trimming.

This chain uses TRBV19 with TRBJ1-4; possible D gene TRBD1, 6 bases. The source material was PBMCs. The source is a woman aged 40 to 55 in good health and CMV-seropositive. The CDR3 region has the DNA TGTGCCAGTAGTCCAGGGGCAACTAATGAAAAACTGTTTTTT. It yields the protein CASSPGATNEKLFF.